The 2 T cell receptor beta chains given below trace back to one sample, sequenced in a study of shared clonotypes between healthy human individuals. Some clones are missing from TCRdb's copy, which holds only in-frame ones; the method was immunoSEQ multiplex PCR. Counted here are 950,000 to 1,300,000 clones, about 70% occurring once; the ten biggest clones make up 1.5%. The sequencing sample was made of memory CD4+ T cells sorted from blood. Subset given: CD45RA-negative fraction. The receptors originated from a man in his late teens or twenties in good health.

This clone was recorded at least ten times. V usage is TRBV7-9 and J usage is TRBJ2-3; 7 bases are a match to TRBD1. CDR3 length: 14 residues. V shed 5 bases, J shed 2 bases, and the junction held 4 bases outside the gene matches. Germline values: CDR1 SEHNR, CDR2 FQNEAQ (reference sequence). This CDR3 is CASSPGTATDTQYF. DNA of the CDR3: TGTGCCAGCAGCCCGGGGACAGCCACAGATACGCAGTATTTT. Full variable domain (outside the CDR3, taken from reference TRBV7-9 and TRBJ2-3): DTGVSQNPRHKITKRGQNVTFRCDPISEHNRLYWYRQTLGQGPEFLTYFQNEAQLEKSRLLSDRFSAERPKGSFSTLEIQRTEQGDSAMYLCASSPGTATDTQYFGPGTRLTVL.

This clone came up once. Being one base from a much bigger clone, this may be a read error. J is TRBJ2-5 and V is TRBV30, with D hard to call. Germline V gene sequence: CDR1 GTSNPN, CDR2 SVGIG (reference sequence). V lost 0 bases, J lost 4 bases, and 6 bases lay in between. There are 12 residues in the CDR3. The CDR3 reads CAWSVQRETQYF. Here the CDR3 DNA reads TGTGCCTGGAGTGTACAGAGAGAGACCCAGTACTTC.